These 25 T cell receptor beta chains share one sample of origin, sequenced in a study of T cells in Graves' hyperthyroidism and ophthalmopathy. RNA transcripts served as the template for amplifying TCR beta CDR3 regions. The study used the HTBI primer set for a first-round RT-PCR of the TCR CDR3. TCRdb processed the multiplex PCR reads anew with MiXCR; each CDR3 protein has one entry. The sample has 550,000 to 650,000 distinct CDR3 sequences, about 15% seen once. Sequencing was carried out using blood. The receptor set was obtained from a woman between 35 and 50 years old with Graves' hyperthyroidism.

The V gene is TRBV7-9, the J gene TRBJ2-1; 14 bases line up with TRBD2. Germline V CDR1 and CDR2: SEHNR, FQNEAQ (reference sequence). There are 18 residues in the CDR3. J was trimmed by 10 bases and V by 0 bases; bases with no gene match: 11. CDR3 DNA sequence: TGTGCCAGCAGCTTAGCAAGAAGCGGGGGACTAGCGGGAGTGGAGCAGTTCTTC. Translation: CASSLARSGGLAGVEQFF.

In this sample, this clonotype turned up many times. The V and J genes are TRBV28 and TRBJ2-7; TRBD2 matches at 10 bases. CDR1 MDHEN and CDR2 SYDVKM come from the germline V gene. The ends lost 7 bases at V and 5 bases at J; junction bases unmatched: 11. The CDR3 loop spans 15 amino acids. This chain's CDR3 is CASIEPSGSFHEQYF. DNA of the CDR3: TGTGCCAGCATCGAACCTAGCGGGAGTTTCCACGAGCAGTACTTC.

This chain's CDR3 is CASSLSGGRAGGDTQYF. DNA for the CDR3: TGTGCCAGCAGCTTGTCCGGCGGGAGGGCCGGTGGAGATACGCAGTATTTT. The chain joins TRBV7-8 to TRBJ2-3, with 9 bases that match TRBD2. CDR3 length: 17 residues. CDR1 and CDR2 (germline): SGHVS, FQNEAQ. The V segment lost 3 bases and the J segment 5 bases; nucleotides outside the gene matches: 12.

The sample holds a few counts of this clonotype. CDR3 nucleotides: TGTGCCTGGAGTCCCCCCGCCGGGACAGTACTAGCGGGGGCCGGCATTCAGTACTTC. Its translation is CAWSPPAGTVLAGAGIQYF. This sequence joins TRBV30 and TRBJ2-4, with 11 nucleotides matching TRBD2. V gave up 2 bases and J gave up 9 bases; unmatched junction bases: 21. The CDR3 has 19 amino acids. The germline V gene has CDR1 GTSNPN and CDR2 SVGIG (reference sequence).

This clonotype was recorded only once. This chain connects TRBV12-5 to TRBJ1-3; tentatively, D is TRBD1 (6 bases). The ends were cut back, 5 bases at V and 2 bases at J, with 16 bases in the middle. The CDR3 is 16 residues long. In germline, CDR1 is LGHNT, CDR2 FRNRAP. The CDR3 loop is CASGPPYRDAGNTIYF. In DNA, the CDR3 is TGTGCTAGTGGTCCACCTTACAGGGACGCTGGAAACACCATATATTTT.

With respect to this clonotype: A much larger clone lies one base from this, so it may be a read error. CDR3: CASSLLAGVLNEQLF. The CDR3 region has the DNA TGTGCCAGCAGCTTACTAGCGGGAGTCTTGAATGAGCAGCTCTTC. The rearrangement links TRBV7-9 to TRBJ2-1; 10 nucleotides match TRBD2. This CDR3 is 15 amino acids long. Per germline, CDR1 SEHNR and CDR2 FQNEAQ (reference sequence). Based on the CDR3 plus reference TRBV7-9 and TRBJ2-1, the full variable domain is DTGVSQNPRHKITKRGQNVTFRCDPISEHNRLYWYRQTLGQGPEFLTYFQNEAQLEKSRLLSDRFSAERPKGSFSTLEIQRTEQGDSAMYLCASSLLAGVLNEQLFGPGTRLTVL.

The V call is TRBV3-1, the J call TRBJ2-7, with 9 bases lining up with TRBD1. Germline V gives CDR1 LGHDT, CDR2 YNNKEL (reference sequence). J was trimmed by 1 base and V by 5 bases; bases with no gene match: 6. The CDR3 is made up of 15 amino acids. The CDR3 region is CASSVPGQGSYEQYF. The CDR3 DNA reads TGTGCCAGCAGCGTGCCGGGACAGGGTTCCTACGAGCAGTACTTC.

This clonotype was observed at least ten times. The DNA for the CDR3 is TGCAGTGCTAGTACTAGCGGGGTAGGGTACGAGCAGTACTTC. Its protein product is CSASTSGVGYEQYF. The chain uses TRBV20-1 and TRBJ2-7; 10 positions agree with TRBD2. V lost 3 bases to trimming and J lost 4 bases; unmatched junction nucleotides: 6. The CDR3 length is 14 residues. From germline, CDR1 is DFQATT and CDR2 SNEGSKA (reference sequence).

There are many counts of this clonotype. The chain links TRBV2 to TRBJ1-6; 8 nucleotides line up with TRBD1. The CDR3 spans 14 residues. V trimming: 5 bases; J trimming: 6 bases; junction bases outside the gene matches: 3. Germline V gene lookup returns CDR1 SNHLY and CDR2 FYNNEI. In DNA, the CDR3 is TGTGCCAGCAGTACGGACAGGGCTAATTCACCCCTCCACTTT. Residues: CASSTDRANSPLHF.

This clonotype was found many times. The genes are TRBV7-2 and TRBJ2-7, with a weak D call TRBD2 (5 bases). The V end lost 4 bases, the J end lost 3 bases, and 7 bases lay between the germline ends. The germline CDR1 and CDR2 sequences are SGHTA and FQGNSA. This CDR3 contains 12 residues. The CDR3 nucleotides read TGTGCCAGCAGCTCACTAGACTACGAGCAGTACTTC. Protein: CASSSLDYEQYF.

This clonotype was recorded a few times. The chain uses TRBV4-1 and TRBJ2-7, with a possible D match to TRBD1 (5 bases). The V end lost 0 bases, the J end lost 6 bases, and 9 bases lay between the germline ends. Germline assignment: CDR1 MGHRA and CDR2 YSYEKL. The length of the CDR3 is 13 residues. The CDR3 sequence: CASSQDWGREQYF. The CDR3 DNA is TGCGCCAGCAGCCAAGATTGGGGCCGCGAGCAGTACTTC.

This clonotype has at least ten counts. The chain couples TRBV6-1 to TRBJ2-3; possible D gene TRBD1, 5 bases. V was cut by 6 bases and J by 4 bases, with 14 bases left in between. This CDR3 has 14 amino acids. The germline gives CDR1 MNHNS, CDR2 SASEGT. CDR3 bases: TGTGCCAGCAGCAGGACCTTAGGGGCAGATACGCAGTATTTT. Protein sequence: CASSRTLGADTQYF.

This clonotype has a count of ten or more. The J gene is TRBJ2-2, the V gene TRBV7-3; 14 bases agree with TRBD2. The V gene end was trimmed by 5 bases and the J gene end by 6 bases; junction bases not matched to a gene: 2. Germline V gives CDR1 SGHTA, CDR2 FQGTGA. CDR3 length: 15 residues. The CDR3 spells CASSQTSGRAGELFF. In DNA, the CDR3 is TGTGCCAGCAGCCAGACTAGCGGGAGGGCCGGGGAGCTGTTTTTT.

V is TRBV7-9 and J is TRBJ1-1; D is unresolved. The germline V and J ends were trimmed by 9 bases and 0 bases, with 23 bases remaining between them. This CDR3 region has 17 residues. Germline loops: CDR1 SEHNR, CDR2 FQNEAQ (reference sequence). The chain's CDR3 is CASDKGSYGRLNTEAFF. CDR3 coding DNA: TGTGCCAGTGACAAAGGGTCGTACGGACGGCTGAACACTGAAGCTTTCTTT.

About this clonotype: The junction does not match germline at one end; this may be a read error. The chain employs TRBV20-1 and TRBJ2-3; 10 positions match TRBD2. Germline lookup yields CDR1 DFQATT and CDR2 SNEGSKA (reference sequence). This CDR3 region has 16 residues. The CDR3 is CSAKTSGPASTDTQCF. DNA for the CDR3: TGCAGTGCTAAGACTAGCGGGCCCGCTAGCACAGATACGCAGTGTTTT.

This chain uses TRBV7-9 with TRBJ1-4; D gene uncertain. The CDR3 consists of 13 residues. Germline-derived CDR1 and CDR2 are SEHNR and FQNEAQ (reference sequence). The germline V and J ends were trimmed by 7 bases and 0 bases, with 6 bases remaining between them. The CDR3 region is CASTKATNEKLFF. The CDR3 region has the DNA TGTGCCAGCACCAAAGCAACTAATGAAAAACTGTTTTTT.

At least ten counts were recorded for this clonotype. The V and J genes are TRBV5-1 and TRBJ2-1; TRBD2 is a possible D gene (5 bases). This CDR3 is built from 13 residues. Germline values: CDR1 SGHRS, CDR2 YFSETQ. V shed 8 bases and J shed 2 bases, with 11 bases lying between them. The CDR3 DNA reads TGCGCCAGTACGAGGGAAACCTACAATGAGCAGTTCTTC. Residues: CASTRETYNEQFF.

This clonotype was observed many times. The chain combines TRBV28 with TRBJ2-7; 8 nucleotides line up with TRBD1. Germline assignment: CDR1 MDHEN and CDR2 SYDVKM. The CDR3 has 14 residues. The trim removed 7 bases at V and 1 base at J, leaving 6 bases unmatched. CDR3 bases: TGTGCCAGCACCTCCGGACAGGGTTCCTACGAGCAGTACTTC. It codes for CASTSGQGSYEQYF.

This clonotype came up many times. The rearrangement uses TRBV27 and TRBJ1-1; D remains ambiguous. Trimming pared 2 bases from V and 3 bases from J, leaving 13 bases between. Germline V gene lookup returns CDR1 MNHEY and CDR2 SMNVEV (reference sequence). This CDR3 is 15 amino acids long. This CDR3 reads CASSLTPSVYTEAFF. CDR3 bases: TGTGCCAGCAGTTTAACACCAAGTGTATACACTGAAGCTTTCTTT.

This clonotype has a handful of counts. The chain combines TRBV6-1 with TRBJ2-2; D is unresolved. V lost 6 bases to trimming and J lost 0 bases, with 11 bases between them. CDR1 is MNHNS and CDR2 is SASEGT in the germline V gene. The CDR3 loop spans 15 amino acids. CDR3 in DNA: TGTGCCAGCAGAGAGCCGGGTTCGAACACCGGGGAGCTGTTTTTT. It encodes CASREPGSNTGELFF.

The rearrangement joins TRBV11-3 to TRBJ2-7; 8 bases line up with TRBD2. The length of the CDR3 is 15 residues. V was pared by 4 bases and J by 5 bases, with 10 bases of the junction left unmatched. The germline gives CDR1 SGHNT, CDR2 YENEEA. CDR3 protein: CASSSRGGAAHEQYF. In DNA form, the CDR3 reads TGTGCCAGCAGCTCCCGGGGGGGAGCGGCCCACGAGCAGTACTTC. Filled out from reference TRBV11-3 and TRBJ2-7, the complete variable domain reads EAGVVQSPRYKIIEKKQPVAFWCNPISGHNTLYWYLQNLGQGPELLIRYENEEAVDDSQLPKDRFSAERLKGVDSTLKIQPAELGDSAVYLCASSSRGGAAHEQYFGPGTRLTVT.

This clonotype was recorded at least ten times. This sequence joins TRBV2 and TRBJ2-7; the D is unclear. Between the trimmed V and J ends, which lost 0 bases and 2 bases, there was a span of 20 bases. This CDR3 has 18 amino acids. Germline V gene sequence: CDR1 SNHLY, CDR2 FYNNEI. CDR3 sequence reads: CASSEALFRLNVTYEQYF. Here the CDR3 DNA reads TGTGCCAGCAGTGAAGCGCTGTTTCGGCTCAACGTAACCTACGAGCAGTACTTC.

This clonotype was seen many times. The rearrangement links TRBV2 to TRBJ2-2, with 13 bases identical to TRBD2. V shed 6 bases, J shed 5 bases, and the junction held 3 bases outside the gene matches. Germline-derived CDR1 and CDR2 are SNHLY and FYNNEI. The CDR3 length is 15 residues. CDR3 sequence reads: CASRLAGGRTGELFF. The CDR3 nucleotides read TGTGCCAGCAGACTAGCGGGAGGGCGTACCGGGGAGCTGTTTTTT.

This clonotype was recorded at least ten times. This chain links TRBV28 with TRBJ1-5, with D uncertain. Germline values: CDR1 MDHEN, CDR2 SYDVKM. V lost 1 base and J 0 bases, leaving 7 bases between the germline ends. The CDR3 runs to 15 residues. CDR3 coding DNA: TGTGCCAGCAGTTTATCTCGCGGTAGCAATCAGCCCCAGCATTTT. The encoded protein is CASSLSRGSNQPQHF.

This clonotype has a count of ten or more. The chain uses TRBV2 and TRBJ2-3; 10 positions agree with TRBD2. The J segment lost 5 bases and the V segment lost 6 bases, leaving 11 bases of the junction unmatched. The CDR3 is 16 amino acids. Germline V gene sequence: CDR1 SNHLY, CDR2 FYNNEI. DNA for the CDR3: TGTGCCAGCAGCCGACCCCTAGCGGGAGAAGGAGATACGCAGTATTTT. Its translation: CASSRPLAGEGDTQYF.